These 21 T cell receptor beta chains share one sample of origin, sequenced in a study of blood T cell repertoires in COVID-19. Only in-frame clones appear in the TCRdb table, and some are missing; sequencing was by immunoSEQ multiplex PCR. The data contain about 270,000 clones, 75% to 90% of them seen just once; the ten biggest clones take up around 14%. Input material: peripheral blood. The receptor set was obtained from a woman aged 70-85 years with COVID-19, enrolled during active disease.

CDR3 nucleotides: TGTGCCACCCCGGGTTCAGGGCCCCTCTATGGCTACACCTTC. Translation gives CATPGSGPLYGYTF. The genes are TRBV24-1 and TRBJ1-2, with D maybe TRBD1 (5 bases). V lost 9 bases and J lost 4, with 17 bases in between. This CDR3 has 14 amino acids. The germline gives CDR1 KGHDR, CDR2 SFDVKD.

This clone came up a few times. This chain uses TRBV4-3 with TRBJ2-1; TRBD1 agrees at 10 bases. The CDR3 runs 17 residues. J gave up 4 bases and V 0 bases, and 6 bases lay outside the gene matches. The V gene's germline CDR1 is LGHNA and CDR2 YSLEER. The CDR3 coding sequence is TGCGCCAGCAGCCAAGATTTGGGGACAGGGGTATACAATGAGCAGTTCTTC. This encodes CASSQDLGTGVYNEQFF.

This rearrangement joins TRBV10-3 to TRBJ1-2; D is possibly TRBD1 (5 bases). The germline V gene encodes CDR1 ENHRY and CDR2 SYGVKD. The CDR3 loop spans 14 amino acids. V gave up 3 bases and J gave up 4 bases, with 12 bases separating them. The CDR3 nucleotides are TGTGCCATCAGTGAAGGGCAGGGCGGCTATGGCTACACCTTC. Residues: CAISEGQGGYGYTF.

V gene TRBV7-2 combines with J gene TRBJ1-2; 9 bases align to TRBD1. The ends lost 5 bases at V and 6 bases at J; junction bases unmatched: 7. The germline CDR1 and CDR2 sequences are SGHTA and FQGNSA. The CDR3 spans 14 residues. The CDR3 spells CASSRDRANNGYTF. In nucleotides, the CDR3 is TGTGCCAGCAGCCGGGACAGGGCGAATAATGGCTACACCTTC.

The chain is built from TRBV12-5 and TRBJ2-1; a possible D gene is TRBD1 (6 bases). The V gene's germline CDR1 is LGHNT and CDR2 FRNRAP. This CDR3 is built from 17 residues. V dropped 0 bases and J dropped 6 bases, with 18 bases sitting between them. The CDR3 bases are TGTGCTAGTGGTTTGGTCGGACTGACAGGAGGCTCCAATGAGCAGTTCTTC. This codes for CASGLVGLTGGSNEQFF.

This clone appeared a few times. The J gene is TRBJ2-2, the V gene TRBV18, with D possibly matching TRBD2 (5 bases). Trimming took 1 base from V and 0 from J, leaving 6 bases between them. This CDR3 has 15 amino acids. The germline CDR1 and CDR2 sequences are KGHSH and LQKENI. CDR3 protein: CASSPQGANTGELFF. The CDR3 bases are TGTGCCAGCTCACCACAGGGAGCGAACACCGGGGAGCTGTTTTTT.

The V gene is TRBV5-1, the J gene TRBJ2-7; 7 bases are shared with TRBD2. V shed 1 base and J 5 bases; nucleotides not matched to a gene: 9. Per germline, CDR1 SGHRS and CDR2 YFSETQ. The CDR3 runs to 15 residues. The CDR3 here is CASSLISGDPNEQYF. In DNA form, the CDR3 reads TGCGCCAGCAGCTTGATCAGCGGGGACCCCAACGAGCAGTACTTC.

DNA of the CDR3: TGTGCCAGCACCGACAGGTCCTATGGCTACACCTTC. It yields the protein CASTDRSYGYTF. V is TRBV7-9 and J is TRBJ1-2, with TRBD1 as a possible D gene (6 bases). CDR3 length: 12 amino acids. V was shortened by 7 bases and J by 4 bases, with 10 bases between the two germline ends. CDR1 is SEHNR and CDR2 is FQNEAQ in the germline V gene (reference sequence).

V gene TRBV7-9 combines with J gene TRBJ2-2; D is possibly TRBD1 (6 bases). This CDR3 spans 14 amino acids. CDR1 is SEHNR and CDR2 is FQNEAQ in the germline V gene (reference sequence). V was trimmed by 5 bases and J by 5 bases, leaving 12 bases between them. CDR3 region: CASSVGRGTGELFF. The CDR3, as DNA: TGTGCCAGCAGCGTAGGCAGGGGTACCGGGGAGCTGTTTTTT.

The chain combines TRBV7-3 with TRBJ1-1, with D possibly matching TRBD1 (6 bases). CDR3 length: 15 amino acids. V was pared by 3 bases and J by 3 bases, with 14 bases between. Per the germline V gene, CDR1 is SGHTA and CDR2 is FQGTGA. CDR3 sequence (DNA): TGTGCCAGCAGCTTTGGGGGCATAAGGGACACTGAAGCTTTCTTT. Translated, it gives CASSFGGIRDTEAFF.

J is TRBJ2-5 and V is TRBV24-1; 8 bases fit TRBD1. V lost 3 bases, J lost 1 base, and 6 bases stayed unmatched. The CDR3 spans 16 residues. The germline V gene encodes CDR1 KGHDR and CDR2 SFDVKD. The CDR3 bases are TGTGCCACCAGTGATCCTACCGGGACAGGCCAAGAGACCCAGTACTTC. Its translation is CATSDPTGTGQETQYF.

This clone was counted once. J is TRBJ1-1 and V is TRBV27; D perhaps matches TRBD1 (6 bases). The CDR3 consists of 12 residues. V was shortened by 7 bases and J by 1 base, with 7 bases between the two germline ends. Per the germline V gene, CDR1 is MNHEY and CDR2 is SMNVEV (reference sequence). CDR3 sequence: CASTTGNTEAFF. In DNA, the CDR3 is TGTGCCAGCACGACAGGGAACACTGAAGCTTTCTTT.

The CDR3 sequence is CASSLDRSYGYTF. CDR3 nucleotide sequence: TGCGCCAGCAGCTTGGACCGGTCCTATGGCTACACCTTC. This chain uses TRBV5-1 with TRBJ1-2; no clear D. V lost 0 bases and J 4 bases, leaving 7 bases between the germline ends. Germline V CDR1 and CDR2: SGHRS, YFSETQ. The CDR3 has 13 amino acids.

The chain employs TRBV27 and TRBJ2-5; maybe TRBD2 (5 bases). The CDR3 contains 15 residues. CDR1 and CDR2 (germline): MNHEY, SMNVEV (reference sequence). Trimming shortened V by 6 bases and J by 3 bases, and 17 bases separated the two germline ends. CDR3 protein: CASRLILGAEETQYF. CDR3 DNA sequence: TGTGCCAGCAGGCTAATTCTGGGAGCCGAAGAGACCCAGTACTTC.

The chain has TRBV27 and TRBJ2-7; 8 nucleotides agree with TRBD1. Losses at the gene ends were 5 bases for V and 2 bases for J; bases not matched to a gene: 5. This CDR3 is 14 amino acids long. CDR1 is MNHEY and CDR2 is SMNVEV in the germline V gene (reference sequence). CDR3 amino acids: CASSHGQGAYEQYF. DNA of the CDR3: TGTGCCAGCAGTCACGGACAGGGTGCCTACGAGCAGTACTTC.

CDR3 in DNA: TGTGCCAGCAGCTCAGACTATGGCTACACCTTC. It is translated as CASSSDYGYTF. The chain recombines TRBV7-2 with TRBJ1-2; D gene ambiguous. V shed 4 bases and J shed 3 bases, with 3 bases lying between them. CDR1 is SGHTA, CDR2 FQGNSA, per germline. This CDR3 is built from 11 residues.

V and J are TRBV27 and TRBJ2-3; 7 bases map to TRBD2. This CDR3 is built from 14 residues. The junction had 3 bases not matched to a gene; V was cut back by 6 bases and J by 0 bases. CDR1 is MNHEY, CDR2 SMNVEV, per germline (reference sequence). DNA of the CDR3: TGTGCCAGCAGACGGACTAGGAGCACAGATACGCAGTATTTT. Residues: CASRRTRSTDTQYF.

V and J are TRBV19 and TRBJ1-2; D is uncertain. Per germline, CDR1 LNHDA and CDR2 SQIVND (reference sequence). The length of the CDR3 is 15 residues. V lost 6 bases and J lost 0, with 14 bases in between. This chain's CDR3 is CASRTAAATNYGYTF. The CDR3 DNA reads as TGTGCCAGTAGAACCGCCGCGGCAACTAACTATGGCTACACCTTC.

The J gene is TRBJ1-1, the V gene TRBV9; 10 nucleotides match TRBD1. The CDR3 is 16 amino acids. The J segment lost 4 bases and the V segment lost 0 bases, leaving 6 bases of the junction unmatched. The germline CDR1 and CDR2 sequences are SGDLS and YYNGEE. The CDR3 loop is CASSVAGQGLSTEAFF. The CDR3 DNA is TGTGCCAGCAGCGTAGCGGGACAGGGGTTGAGCACTGAAGCTTTCTTT.

This clone was recorded only once. The V gene is TRBV2, the J gene TRBJ2-7; 9 bases match TRBD2. From germline, CDR1 is SNHLY and CDR2 FYNNEI. With V trimmed by 6 bases and J by 5 bases, 14 bases remained unmatched. The CDR3 covers 16 residues. The CDR3 DNA is TGTGCCAGCAGGGTTTGGCGGGGGGGCCATTCGGACGAGCAGTACTTC. Amino acid sequence: CASRVWRGGHSDEQYF.

The chain carries TRBV10-2 and TRBJ2-1; a weak D match, TRBD2 (6 bases). The CDR3 consists of 13 residues. The V and J ends lost 7 bases and 4 bases respectively, with 11 bases between them. CDR1 and CDR2 from the germline V gene are WSHSY and SAAADI. The CDR3 nucleotides are TGCGCCAGCAAGGTGGGGGGTTACAATGAGCAGTTCTTC. Protein: CASKVGGYNEQFF.